The next 16 T cell receptor beta chains were all read from a single sample in a study of identical twins. TCRdb redid the calling of the 5' RACE reads with MiXCR, one entry per CDR3 protein. The table lists about 240,000 distinct CDR3 sequences, roughly an eighth of them singletons. The data also belong to a second study, concerning yellow fever vaccine responses in identical twins.

Material: memory (CD45RO+) T cells sorted from blood. Receptors originate from a woman aged 18-29 years in good health.

The genes are TRBV18 and TRBJ1-5; 8 positions match TRBD1. Trimming at V came to 1 base and at J to 7 bases, leaving 15 bases not matched to a gene. CDR1 is KGHSH, CDR2 LQKENI, per germline. The CDR3 extends over 18 amino acids. DNA for the CDR3: TGTGCCAGCTCACCACTTCCCTCTAGACAGGGGAACGGACAGCCCCAGCATTTT. It yields the protein CASSPLPSRQGNGQPQHF. The variable domain in full, completed from reference TRBV18 and TRBJ1-5, reads NAGVMQNPRHLVRRRGQEARLRCSPMKGHSHVYWYRQLPEEGLKFMVYLQKENIIDESGMPKERFSAEFPKEGPSILRIQQVVRGDSAAYFCASSPLPSRQGNGQPQHFGDGTRLSIL.

This clonotype was recorded at least ten times. An end of the junction differs from the germline gene, which may be a read error. The rearrangement uses TRBV7-2 and TRBJ2-1; tentative D call: TRBD2 (5 bases). Looked up from germline, CDR1 is SGHTA and CDR2 is FQGNSA. The CDR3 is made up of 11 amino acids. The CDR3 DNA sequence: TGTGCCAGCAGCTTAGAGAGGGTTTGTCACTTC. The encoded protein is CASSLERVCHF.

The rearrangement joins TRBV27 to TRBJ1-6, with TRBD1 as a possible D gene (5 bases). The CDR3 runs 13 residues. The germline V gene has CDR1 MNHEY and CDR2 SMNVEV (reference sequence). V gave up 5 bases and J gave up 7 bases, with 9 bases separating them. DNA of the CDR3: TGTGCCAGCAGTAGCAGGGTAAATTCACCCCTCCACTTT. Protein product: CASSSRVNSPLHF.

The chain recombines TRBV5-1 with TRBJ2-7, with D possibly matching TRBD1 (5 bases). V was pared by 5 bases and J by 1 base, with 13 bases between. The length of the CDR3 is 14 residues. Germline CDR1 is SGHRS and CDR2 is YFSETQ. The CDR3, as DNA: TGCGCCAGCAGAGACAGCTTCCCTTCCTACGAGCAGTACTTC. Protein product: CASRDSFPSYEQYF.

The chain has TRBV15 and TRBJ2-7, with D maybe TRBD2 (5 bases). V was pared by 0 bases and J by 3 bases, with 21 bases between. Germline CDR1 reads LNHNV; CDR2 reads YYDKDF (reference sequence). This CDR3 is built from 18 residues. CDR3 DNA: TGTGCCACCAGCAGAGACTTTGTAAGGACTGGCCCTTTCTACGAGCAGTACTTC. It codes for CATSRDFVRTGPFYEQYF. Together with reference TRBV15 and TRBJ2-7, the CDR3 gives the full variable domain: DAMVIQNPRYQVTQFGKPVTLSCSQTLNHNVMYWYQQKSSQAPKLLFHYYDKDFNNEADTPDNFQSRRPNTSFCFLDIRSPGLGDTAMYLCATSRDFVRTGPFYEQYFGPGTRLTVT.

This clonotype was seen ten or more times. The gene calls are TRBV10-3 and TRBJ2-2, with 10 bases that match TRBD2. J was trimmed by 5 bases and V by 6 bases; bases with no gene match: 3. Looked up from germline, CDR1 is ENHRY and CDR2 is SYGVKD. The CDR3 totals 14 residues. The CDR3 spells CAIRPGLATGELFF. The DNA of the CDR3 is TGTGCCATCAGACCGGGACTAGCGACCGGGGAGCTGTTTTTT.

V usage is TRBV25-1 and J usage is TRBJ2-3; D is unclear. The V end was cut by 2 bases, the J end by 1 base, with 4 bases between. Per the germline V gene, CDR1 is MGHDK and CDR2 is SYGVNS. This CDR3 is built from 13 residues. The CDR3 sequence is CASSEGGTDTQYF. For the CDR3, the DNA is TGTGCCAGCAGTGAAGGCGGCACAGATACGCAGTATTTT.

This clonotype was detected a few times. This rearrangement joins TRBV7-2 to TRBJ2-1; TRBD2 aligns across 8 bases. The CDR3 spans 14 residues. Germline lookup yields CDR1 SGHTA and CDR2 FQGNSA. Trimming cost V 4 bases and J 4 bases; bases outside gene matches: 3. DNA of the CDR3: TGTGCCAGCAGCTCCCCGGGGGGGTACAATGAGCAGTTCTTC. Translating it yields CASSSPGGYNEQFF.

There are a few counts of this clonotype. This chain uses TRBV20-1 with TRBJ2-3; D gene unclear. The length of the CDR3 is 16 residues. Germline-derived CDR1 and CDR2 are DFQATT and SNEGSKA (reference sequence). V lost 0 bases to trimming and J lost 3 bases, with 16 bases between them. The CDR3 nucleotides read TGCAGTGCTAGAGATTACCAGATCCAACAGACAGATACGCAGTATTTT. Its translation: CSARDYQIQQTDTQYF.

The gene calls are TRBV6-1 and TRBJ2-7, with a weak D call TRBD1 (5 bases). The CDR3 has 14 amino acids. V was clipped by 4 bases and J by 3 bases, with 13 bases between them. Germline lookup yields CDR1 MNHNS and CDR2 SASEGT. CDR3 coding DNA: TGTGCCAGCAGTGGATCAGGGTTGGGCTACGAGCAGTACTTC. Protein sequence: CASSGSGLGYEQYF.

This clonotype showed up just a few times. The CDR3 loop is CASSLGTIQDTQYF. The CDR3 coding sequence is TGTGCCAGCAGCTTAGGGACTATACAAGATACGCAGTATTTT. V usage is TRBV7-2 and J usage is TRBJ2-3, with D possibly TRBD2 on 6 matching bases. The CDR3 is made up of 14 amino acids. CDR1 and CDR2 from the germline V gene are SGHTA and FQGNSA. The V end lost 1 base, the J end lost 5 bases, and 10 bases lay between the germline ends. Full variable domain (outside the CDR3, taken from reference TRBV7-2 and TRBJ2-3): GAGVSQSPSNKVTEKGKDVELRCDPISGHTALYWYRQSLGQGLEFLIYFQGNSAPDKSGLPSDRFSAERTGGSVSTLTIQRTQQEDSAVYLCASSLGTIQDTQYFGPGTRLTVL.

The table lists this clonotype with many counts. The chain recombines TRBV5-1 with TRBJ2-7; 10 nucleotides agree with TRBD2. J was trimmed by 2 bases and V by 4 bases; bases with no gene match: 3. Looked up from germline, CDR1 is SGHRS and CDR2 is YFSETQ. The CDR3 has 14 amino acids. The CDR3 spells CASSASGGAYEQYF. The CDR3, as DNA: TGCGCCAGCAGCGCGAGCGGGGGGGCCTACGAGCAGTACTTC.

This clonotype appeared a few times. This chain joins TRBV20-1 and TRBJ1-4; perhaps TRBD1 as D (6 bases). The V end lost 6 bases, the J end lost 10 bases, and 21 bases lay between the germline ends. The CDR3 covers 14 residues. Germline lookup yields CDR1 DFQATT and CDR2 SNEGSKA (reference sequence). For the CDR3, the DNA is TGCAGTGCCCCTGGACAGTTCGGGCTCGGAAAACTGTTTTTT. Its protein is CSAPGQFGLGKLFF.

This clonotype was seen a handful of times. This chain connects TRBV7-2 to TRBJ2-3; 8 bases fit TRBD2. Germline-derived CDR1 and CDR2 are SGHTA and FQGNSA. V was pared by 6 bases and J by 6 bases, with 11 bases of the junction left unmatched. CDR3 size: 15 residues. CDR3 in DNA: TGTGCCAGCAGTTTAACTAGCGGTCCTTTCGATACGCAGTATTTT. Its protein is CASSLTSGPFDTQYF. Full variable domain (remainder filled in from reference TRBV7-2 and TRBJ2-3): GAGVSQSPSNKVTEKGKDVELRCDPISGHTALYWYRQSLGQGLEFLIYFQGNSAPDKSGLPSDRFSAERTGGSVSTLTIQRTQQEDSAVYLCASSLTSGPFDTQYFGPGTRLTVL.

The V and J genes are TRBV20-1 and TRBJ2-1; D is unclear. Trimming pared 1 base from V and 0 bases from J, leaving 13 bases between. Germline CDR1 is DFQATT and CDR2 is SNEGSKA (reference sequence). The CDR3 is 16 residues long. The CDR3 reads CSARGVNHDSYNEQFF. In nucleotides, the CDR3 is TGCAGTGCTAGAGGGGTGAACCATGACTCCTACAATGAGCAGTTCTTC.

The chain joins TRBV25-1 to TRBJ2-5; D perhaps matches TRBD2 (5 bases). The CDR3 extends over 16 amino acids. The V and J ends lost 1 base and 2 bases respectively, with 14 bases between them. Per the germline V gene, CDR1 is MGHDK and CDR2 is SYGVNS. As DNA, the CDR3 is TGTGCCAGCAGTGAATCAAGAGGGCCTATTCAAGAGACCCAGTACTTC. Protein: CASSESRGPIQETQYF.